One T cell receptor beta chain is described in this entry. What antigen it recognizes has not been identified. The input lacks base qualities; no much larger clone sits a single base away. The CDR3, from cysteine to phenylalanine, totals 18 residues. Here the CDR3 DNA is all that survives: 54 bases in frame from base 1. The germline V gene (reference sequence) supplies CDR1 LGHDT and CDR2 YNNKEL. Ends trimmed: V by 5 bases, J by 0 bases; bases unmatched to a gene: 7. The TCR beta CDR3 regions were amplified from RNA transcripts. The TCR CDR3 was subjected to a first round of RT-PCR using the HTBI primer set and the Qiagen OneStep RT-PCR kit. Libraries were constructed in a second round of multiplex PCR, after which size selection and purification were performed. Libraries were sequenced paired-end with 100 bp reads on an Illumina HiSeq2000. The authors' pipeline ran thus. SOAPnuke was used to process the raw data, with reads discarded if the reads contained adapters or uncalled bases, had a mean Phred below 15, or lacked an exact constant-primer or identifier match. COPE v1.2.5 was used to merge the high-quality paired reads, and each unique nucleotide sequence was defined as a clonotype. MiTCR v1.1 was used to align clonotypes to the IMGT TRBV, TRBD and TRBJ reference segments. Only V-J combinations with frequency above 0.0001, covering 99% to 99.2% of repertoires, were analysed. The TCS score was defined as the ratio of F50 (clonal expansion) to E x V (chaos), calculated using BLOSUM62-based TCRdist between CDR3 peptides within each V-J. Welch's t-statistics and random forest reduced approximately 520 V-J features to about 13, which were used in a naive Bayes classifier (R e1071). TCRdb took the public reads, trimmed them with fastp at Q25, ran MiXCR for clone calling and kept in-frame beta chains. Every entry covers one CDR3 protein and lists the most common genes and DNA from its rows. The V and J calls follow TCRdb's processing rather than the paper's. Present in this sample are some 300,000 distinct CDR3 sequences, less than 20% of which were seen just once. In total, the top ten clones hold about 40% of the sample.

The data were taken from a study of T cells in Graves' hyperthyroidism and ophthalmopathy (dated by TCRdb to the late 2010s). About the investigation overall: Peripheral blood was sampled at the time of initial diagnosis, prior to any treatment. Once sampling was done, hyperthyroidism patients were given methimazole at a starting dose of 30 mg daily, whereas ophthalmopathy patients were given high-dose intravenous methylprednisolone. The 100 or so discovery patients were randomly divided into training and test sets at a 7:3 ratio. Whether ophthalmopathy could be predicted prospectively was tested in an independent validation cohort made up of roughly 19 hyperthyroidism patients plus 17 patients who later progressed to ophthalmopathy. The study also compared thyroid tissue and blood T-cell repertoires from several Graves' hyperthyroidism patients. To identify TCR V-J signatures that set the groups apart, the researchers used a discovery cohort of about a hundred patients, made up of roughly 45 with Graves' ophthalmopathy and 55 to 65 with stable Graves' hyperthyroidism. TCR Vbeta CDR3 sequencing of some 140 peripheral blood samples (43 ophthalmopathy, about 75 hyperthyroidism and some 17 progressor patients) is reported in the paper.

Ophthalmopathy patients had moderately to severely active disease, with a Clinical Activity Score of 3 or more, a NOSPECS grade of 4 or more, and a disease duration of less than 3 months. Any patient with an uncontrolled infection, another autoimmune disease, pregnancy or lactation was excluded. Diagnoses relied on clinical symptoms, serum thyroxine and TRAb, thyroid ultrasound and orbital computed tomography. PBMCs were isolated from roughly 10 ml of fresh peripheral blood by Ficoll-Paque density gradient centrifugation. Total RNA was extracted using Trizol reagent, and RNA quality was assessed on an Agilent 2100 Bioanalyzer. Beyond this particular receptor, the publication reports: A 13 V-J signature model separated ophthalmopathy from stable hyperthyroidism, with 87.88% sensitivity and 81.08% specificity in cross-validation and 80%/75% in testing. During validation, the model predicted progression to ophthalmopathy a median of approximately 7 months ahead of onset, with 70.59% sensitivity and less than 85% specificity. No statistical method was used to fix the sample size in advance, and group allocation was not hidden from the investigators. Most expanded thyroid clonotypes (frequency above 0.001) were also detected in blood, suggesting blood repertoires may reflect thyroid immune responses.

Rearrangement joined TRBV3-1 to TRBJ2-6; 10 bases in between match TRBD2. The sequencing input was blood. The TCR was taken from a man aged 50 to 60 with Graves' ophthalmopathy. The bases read TGTGCCAGCAGCTCTCGGACTAGCGGCAACTCTGGGGCCAACGTCCTGACTTTC. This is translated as CASSSRTSGNSGANVLTF. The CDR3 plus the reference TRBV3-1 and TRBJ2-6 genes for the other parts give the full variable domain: DTAVSQTPKYLVTQMGNDKSIKCEQNLGHDTMYWYKQDSKKFLKIMFSYNNKELIINETVPNRFSPKSPDKAHLNLHINSLELGDSAVYFCASSSRTSGNSGANVLTFGAGSRLTVL.